A selection of T cell receptor beta chains follows, all from one sample in a study of blood T cells in healthy people across ages. TCRdb reanalysed the 5' RACE reads using MiXCR and keeps one entry per CDR3 protein. The sample has roughly 1.4 million distinct CDR3 sequences, 59% seen once. The sample consisted of blood. These receptor sequences come from a man aged 18-30 years in good health. The CDR3 runs from the conserved cysteine through the conserved F or W. Fields, in order: CDR3 protein, V gene.

CDR3: CASSYSGGATFF; V: TRBV6-2/TRBV6-3
CDR3: CASQPGRGYNEQFF; V: TRBV4-1
CDR3: CASSYERASPYEQYF; V: TRBV7-9
CDR3: CASSYFGSLTYEQYF; V: TRBV6-5
CDR3: CASSYFGLPRETQYF; V: TRBV6-5
CDR3: CASSGSRNEKLFF; V: TRBV6-1
CDR3: CASAGLNQPQHF; V: TRBV6-1
CDR3: CASSLKALGSKETQYF; V: TRBV11-2
CDR3: CASSLYGGDSSDQPQHF; V: TRBV27
CDR3: CASSLSGQNQYF; V: TRBV7-9
CDR3: CASSPGPALGYGYTF; V: TRBV4-1
CDR3: CASSQGTGVSPLHF; V: TRBV6-5
CDR3: CATSRGGEEFYGYTF; V: TRBV15
CDR3: CASSSSASNYGYTF; V: TRBV7-2
CDR3: CASSESSGGADTQYF; V: TRBV6-1
CDR3: CSVEGGRTGNTIYF; V: TRBV29-1
CDR3: CATSREALGGYTF; V: TRBV15
CDR3: CASSWRSGRENSPLHF; V: TRBV13
CDR3: CASSHLDNEQFF; V: TRBV4-1
CDR3: CASRAGGRFYEQYF; V: TRBV27
CDR3: CSARLSFAMRLLSYEQYF; V: TRBV20-1
CDR3: CATPGGASGATDTQYF; V: TRBV20-1
CDR3: CASGGTSQETQYF; V: TRBV12-3/TRBV12-4
CDR3: CASSQGQVDEQYF; V: TRBV4-1
CDR3: CASSEGRGQYYGYTF; V: TRBV6-1
CDR3: CATSRAGSLYGYTF; V: TRBV15
CDR3: CATSRDRATEAFF; V: TRBV15
CDR3: CASSVEGLGIEGEQYF; V: TRBV9
CDR3: CASSYQYSTEAFF; V: TRBV6-2/TRBV6-3
CDR3: CASSQEKISGQPQHF; V: TRBV4-1
CDR3: CASSKGEVRREDTEQFF; V: TRBV21-1
CDR3: CSAKDGLYTGELFF; V: TRBV20-1
CDR3: CSASLDGYTF; V: TRBV20-1
CDR3: CASSWDPFNTEAFF; V: TRBV5-5
CDR3: CASSQDIQFTDTQYF; V: TRBV14
CDR3: CATRGRGNQPQHF; V: TRBV19
CDR3: CSGLRGRETQYF; V: TRBV29-1
CDR3: CASSWGQTNTGELFF; V: TRBV5-1
CDR3: CASSLWGFPIYYEQYF; V: TRBV28
CDR3: CASSSYRVSGANVLTF; V: TRBV12-3/TRBV12-4
CDR3: CASSQEYRGYTGELFF; V: TRBV4-3
CDR3: CSAFGTGRYTEAFF; V: TRBV20-1
CDR3: CASRLLAGEYNEQFF; V: TRBV27
CDR3: CAISEADYNEQFF; V: TRBV10-3
CDR3: CASRGDYPYEQYF; V: TRBV12-3/TRBV12-4
CDR3: CASSLVGTGHQPQHF; V: TRBV7-9
CDR3: CASSLAGALPEAFF; V: TRBV27
CDR3: CSVEGDYGYTF; V: TRBV29-1
CDR3: CASSVGGGDTEAFF; V: TRBV9
CDR3: CASSVGRPFEQYF; V: TRBV6-2/TRBV6-3
CDR3: CASSSNRVSYEQYF; V: TRBV28
CDR3: CSVVSQGYTGELFF; V: TRBV29-1
CDR3: CSVGVGGLGGEQYF; V: TRBV29-1
CDR3: CASSFAVTSSYNEQFF; V: TRBV7-9
CDR3: CASSLLAGGTEQYF; V: TRBV7-9